These 8 T cell receptor beta chains share one sample of origin, sequenced in a study of human T cells and chemical hapten exposure. Time point given: patch test 3, about 24 weeks after DPC sensitization. Treatment indicated: therapeutic diphenylcyclopropenone sensitization with weekly scalp DPC. TCRdb recomputed calls from the RACE reads with MiXCR, one row per CDR3 protein. The sample yields approximately 110,000 distinct CDR3 sequences, around 35% seen once. The input for sequencing was whole blood, taken in connection with sensitization to the hapten diphenylcyclopropenone (DPC). All receptors come from a man between 40 and 49 years old with alopecia areata. Some clones in this sample may be carry-over from other donors' samples.

This chain joins TRBV29-1 and TRBJ2-2; D is possibly TRBD2 (6 bases). The germline V gene encodes CDR1 SQVTM and CDR2 ANQGSEA. V lost 7 bases and J lost 2, with 8 bases in between. The CDR3 runs to 12 residues. The CDR3 is CSAGLNTGELFF. In nucleotides, the CDR3 is TGCAGCGCCGGACTAAACACCGGGGAGCTGTTTTTT.

The chain links TRBV28 to TRBJ1-5, with D tentatively TRBD1 (5 bases). The CDR3 contains 16 residues. Trimming shortened V by 3 bases and J by 4 bases, and 16 bases separated the two germline ends. Germline-derived CDR1 and CDR2 are MDHEN and SYDVKM. The CDR3 sequence: CASSLFQGGQNQPQHF. The CDR3 nucleotides are TGTGCCAGCAGTTTGTTCCAGGGCGGGCAGAATCAGCCCCAGCATTTT.

The rearrangement uses TRBV7-9 and TRBJ2-6; D remains ambiguous. The V gene lost 5 bases and the J gene lost 0 bases, with 8 bases spanning the gap. Per germline, CDR1 SEHNR and CDR2 FQNEAQ (reference sequence). This CDR3 has 15 amino acids. CDR3 loop: CASSQVGSGANVLTF. In DNA, the CDR3 is TGTGCCAGCAGCCAAGTGGGCTCTGGGGCCAACGTCCTGACTTTC.

This chain joins TRBV20-1 and TRBJ1-3, with 9 bases identical to TRBD1. V dropped 1 base and J dropped 0; count of bases not matched to a gene: 4. Looked up from germline, CDR1 is DFQATT and CDR2 is SNEGSKA (reference sequence). The CDR3 sequence is 16 residues long. The CDR3 DNA reads TGCAGTGCTAGAGGGACAGGGGCCCTCTCTGGAAACACCATATATTTT. As protein: CSARGTGALSGNTIYF.

This clonotype was picked up a small number of times. In DNA, the CDR3 is TGTGCCAGCAGCCCCCGGACAGGGCAATTGAATACGCAGTATTTT. Its protein product is CASSPRTGQLNTQYF. This sequence joins TRBV7-8 and TRBJ2-3; 8 positions agree with TRBD1. Germline loops: CDR1 SGHVS, CDR2 FQNEAQ. V gave up 5 bases and J gave up 7 bases; unmatched junction bases: 11. The CDR3 length is 15 residues.

The CDR3 region is CASSSPVARQRTDTQYF. CDR3 in DNA: TGTGCCAGCAGTTCCCCCGTCGCAAGACAACGCACAGATACGCAGTATTTT. The J gene is TRBJ2-3, the V gene TRBV7-2, with D unresolved. Per germline, CDR1 SGHTA and CDR2 FQGNSA. The CDR3 loop spans 17 amino acids. Trimming pared 6 bases from V and 1 base from J, leaving 20 bases between.

The gene calls are TRBV6-5 and TRBJ2-3, with D possibly being TRBD1 or TRBD2 (5 bases each). Germline V gene data show CDR1 as MNHEY and CDR2 as SVGAGI. There are 18 residues in the CDR3. Trimming shortened V by 0 bases and J by 7 bases, and 23 bases separated the two germline ends. In DNA, the CDR3 is TGTGCCAGCAGTTACTCGGGCCTCACCGGGGCCAACAAGAATACGCAGTATTTT. Protein sequence: CASSYSGLTGANKNTQYF.

This chain links TRBV20-1 with TRBJ1-2; a possible D gene is TRBD1 (6 bases). CDR3 length: 15 residues. The germline CDR1 and CDR2 sequences are DFQATT and SNEGSKA (reference sequence). For the CDR3, the DNA is TGCAGCGCTCCAGGGGCCGGGGGAAGTAACTATGGCTACACCTTC. Encoded protein: CSAPGAGGSNYGYTF.